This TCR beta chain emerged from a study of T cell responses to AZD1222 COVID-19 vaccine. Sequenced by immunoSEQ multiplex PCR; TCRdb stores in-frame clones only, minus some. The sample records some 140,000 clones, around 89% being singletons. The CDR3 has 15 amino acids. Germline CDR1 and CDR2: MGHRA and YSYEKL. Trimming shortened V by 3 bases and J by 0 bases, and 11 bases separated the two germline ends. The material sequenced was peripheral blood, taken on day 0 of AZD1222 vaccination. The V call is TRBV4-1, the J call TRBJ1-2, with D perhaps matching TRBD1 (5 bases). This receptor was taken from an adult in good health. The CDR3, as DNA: TGCGCCAGCAGCCAGGGGCCATATTCTAACTATGGCTACACCTTC. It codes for CASSQGPYSNYGYTF.